A single sample gave rise to the 7 T cell receptor beta chains below, sequenced in a study of cytomegalovirus exposure and HLA in healthy donors. PCR used 60 Vbeta primers and 13 Jbeta primers. The repertoire was sequenced with immunoSEQ multiplex PCR; TCRdb's copy has only in-frame clones and lacks some. The top ten clones hold approximately 1.5% of a sample with under 200,000 clones, around 83% of them seen once. Sequenced: PBMCs. These receptors were collected from a woman aged 18-35 years in good health and CMV-seronegative.

The chain has TRBV7-9 and TRBJ2-1, with TRBD2 as a possible D gene (5 bases). V was shortened by 11 bases and J by 1 base, with 15 bases between the two germline ends. There are 14 residues in the CDR3. Germline V gene data show CDR1 as SEHNR and CDR2 as FQNEAQ (reference sequence). This chain's CDR3 is CASTWGVSYNEQFF. CDR3 nucleotides: TGTGCCTCCACGTGGGGAGTATCCTACAATGAGCAGTTCTTC. Full variable domain (remainder filled in from reference TRBV7-9 and TRBJ2-1): DTGVSQNPRHKITKRGQNVTFRCDPISEHNRLYWYRQTLGQGPEFLTYFQNEAQLEKSRLLSDRFSAERPKGSFSTLEIQRTEQGDSAMYLCASTWGVSYNEQFFGPGTRLTVL.

The V call is TRBV7-2, the J call TRBJ2-2; perhaps TRBD1 as D (6 bases). This CDR3 spans 15 amino acids. V shed 5 bases and J shed 8 bases, with 18 bases lying between them. Germline V gene lookup returns CDR1 SGHTA and CDR2 FQGNSA. The CDR3 spells CASSQGLGARGELFF. The CDR3 nucleotides are TGTGCCAGCAGCCAAGGACTGGGGGCTAGAGGGGAGCTGTTTTTT.

The sample holds a few counts of this clone. The chain links TRBV5-1 to TRBJ2-3; D is perhaps TRBD1 (5 bases). Germline V gene lookup returns CDR1 SGHRS and CDR2 YFSETQ. The CDR3 loop spans 15 amino acids. With 4 bases removed from V and 0 bases from J, the gap between germline ends came to 12 bases. CDR3 loop: CASSSLQGSTDTQYF. CDR3 DNA sequence: TGCGCCAGCAGCAGCCTGCAGGGTAGCACAGATACGCAGTATTTT.

The chain links TRBV16 to TRBJ1-1; no firm D call. The germline CDR1 and CDR2 sequences are KGHSY and FQNENV. CDR3 size: 18 residues. The V end was cut by 0 bases, the J end by 1 base, with 18 bases between. The CDR3 coding sequence is TGTGCCAGCAGCCAATCGATAATCTTGGCGCAGGAGAACACTGAAGCTTTCTTT. Translated, it gives CASSQSIILAQENTEAFF.

V usage is TRBV7-8 and J usage is TRBJ2-5, with D hard to call. The CDR3 contains 14 residues. With 4 bases removed from V and 1 base from J, the gap between germline ends came to 10 bases. Germline CDR1 and CDR2: SGHVS and FQNEAQ. The CDR3 region has the DNA TGTGCCAGCAGCTACGACAACCTCCAAGAGACCCAGTACTTC. Protein sequence: CASSYDNLQETQYF.

This clone came up a few times. The gene calls are TRBV10-3 and TRBJ2-1, with TRBD1 matching 9 bases. Germline V lookup: CDR1 ENHRY, CDR2 SYGVKD. Unmatched junction bases numbered 10, after V lost 4 bases and J lost 12 bases. This CDR3 has 14 amino acids. In nucleotides, the CDR3 is TGTGCCATCAGTGCTCCCGGGACAGGGAGGGGGCAGTTCTTC. Residues: CAISAPGTGRGQFF.

V gene TRBV7-9 combines with J gene TRBJ1-2; D gene uncertain. Germline CDR1 reads SEHNR; CDR2 reads FQNEAQ (reference sequence). V lost 8 bases to trimming and J lost 3 bases, with 22 bases between them. The CDR3 length is 16 residues. The DNA of the CDR3 is TGTGCCAGCGTCGGAGCCCTCAGTAACGATCACTATGGCTACACCTTC. Protein product: CASVGALSNDHYGYTF.